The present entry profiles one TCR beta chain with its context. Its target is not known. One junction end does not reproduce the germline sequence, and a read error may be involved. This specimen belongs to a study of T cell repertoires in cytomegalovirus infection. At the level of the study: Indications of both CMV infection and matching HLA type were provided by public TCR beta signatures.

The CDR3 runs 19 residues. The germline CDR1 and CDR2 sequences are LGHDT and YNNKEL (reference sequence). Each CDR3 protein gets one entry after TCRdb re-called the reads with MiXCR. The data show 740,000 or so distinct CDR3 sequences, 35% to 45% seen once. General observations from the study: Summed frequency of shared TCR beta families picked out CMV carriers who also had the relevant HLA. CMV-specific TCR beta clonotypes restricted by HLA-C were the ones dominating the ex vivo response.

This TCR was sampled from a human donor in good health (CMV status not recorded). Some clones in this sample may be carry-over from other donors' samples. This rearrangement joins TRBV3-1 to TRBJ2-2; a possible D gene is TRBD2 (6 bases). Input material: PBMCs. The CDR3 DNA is TGTGACAGCAGCCAAGATCTTCCCCGGGACTGGCAGAACACCGGGGAGCTGTTTTTT. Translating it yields CDSSQDLPRDWQNTGELFF. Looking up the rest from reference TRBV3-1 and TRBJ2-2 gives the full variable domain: DTAVSQTPKYLVTQMGNDKSIKCEQNLGHDTMYWYKQDSKKFLKIMFSYNNKELIINETVPNRFSPKSPDKAHLNLHINSLELGDSAVYFCDSSQDLPRDWQNTGELFFGEGSRLTVL.